Given below is one TCR beta chain in context. Its antigen is as yet unknown. MiXCR was run by TCRdb on the PCR reads, yielding one entry per CDR3 protein. The sample lists more than 25,000 distinct CDR3 sequences, approximately 49% seen once, with about 6% in the top ten. The sample originates from a study of vaccination and CD4 T cells after COVID-19. J gave up 6 bases and V 1 base, and 7 bases lay outside the gene matches. The CDR3 is made up of 16 amino acids. Germline V gives CDR1 LNHNV, CDR2 YYDKDF (reference sequence). Study-wide results and limits: It was found that, in convalescent patients, 304 of 307 vaccine-specific clones were spike mono-reactive. For convalescent patients, a median 86.3% of reactive clones surfaced exclusively after vaccination. In median terms, SARS-CoV-2-reactive clonotypes went from approximately 21 to 40, a nonsignificant rise.

Time point: late sampling 161 to 241 days after vaccination in a few convalescent patients. This receptor was obtained from a human donor who had recovered from COVID-19. The V call is TRBV15, the J call TRBJ2-1; 9 nucleotides agree with TRBD2. The material sequenced was CD4+ T cells from blood, taken about 7 months after SARS-CoV-2 vaccination. The CDR3 coding sequence is TGTGCCACCAGCAGAGGGCCGGCTAGCGGGACCAATGAGCAGTTCTTC. This sequence encodes CATSRGPASGTNEQFF. The complete variable domain, with remaining parts taken from reference TRBV15 and TRBJ2-1, reads DAMVIQNPRYQVTQFGKPVTLSCSQTLNHNVMYWYQQKSSQAPKLLFHYYDKDFNNEADTPDNFQSRRPNTSFCFLDIRSPGLGDTAMYLCATSRGPASGTNEQFFGPGTRLTVL.